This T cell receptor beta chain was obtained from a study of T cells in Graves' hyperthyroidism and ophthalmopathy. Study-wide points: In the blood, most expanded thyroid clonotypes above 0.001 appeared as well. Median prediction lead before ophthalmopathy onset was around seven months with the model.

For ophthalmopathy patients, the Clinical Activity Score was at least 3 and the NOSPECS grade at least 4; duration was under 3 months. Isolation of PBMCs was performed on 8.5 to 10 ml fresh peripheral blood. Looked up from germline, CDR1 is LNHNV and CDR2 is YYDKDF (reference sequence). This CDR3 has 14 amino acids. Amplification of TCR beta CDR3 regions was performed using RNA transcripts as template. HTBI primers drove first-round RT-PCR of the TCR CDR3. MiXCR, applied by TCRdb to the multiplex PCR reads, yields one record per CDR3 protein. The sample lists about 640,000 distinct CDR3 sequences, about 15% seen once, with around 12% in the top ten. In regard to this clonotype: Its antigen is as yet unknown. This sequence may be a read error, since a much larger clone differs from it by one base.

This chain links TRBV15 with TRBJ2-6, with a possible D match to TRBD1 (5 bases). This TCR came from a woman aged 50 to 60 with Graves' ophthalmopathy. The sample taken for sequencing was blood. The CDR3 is CATSSKSGANVLAF. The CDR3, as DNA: TGTGCCACCAGCTCAAAGTCTGGGGCCAACGTCCTGGCTTTC. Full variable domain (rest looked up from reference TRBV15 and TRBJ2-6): DAMVIQNPRYQVTQFGKPVTLSCSQTLNHNVMYWYQQKSSQAPKLLFHYYDKDFNNEADTPDNFQSRRPNTSFCFLDIRSPGLGDTAMYLCATSSKSGANVLAFGAGSRLTVL.